A selection of T cell receptor beta chains follows, all from one sample in a study of blood T cell repertoires in COVID-19. Method: immunoSEQ multiplex PCR; TCRdb's copy keeps in-frame clones and lacks some. The table has tens of thousands of clones, approximately 81% seen once. Sequencing was done on a sample of PBMCs or T cells enriched from blood (not recorded which). All receptors come from a woman between 40 and 50 years old with acute COVID-19. Both conserved end residues are part of each CDR3.

V	J	CDR3
TRBV6-4	TRBJ2-1	CASSRDRVHNEQFF
TRBV6-2/TRBV6-3	TRBJ2-3	CASSAYQGADTQYF
TRBV29-1	TRBJ1-1	CSVVQGANTEAFF
TRBV18	TRBJ2-2	CASSPSIAGVSTGELFF
TRBV24-1	TRBJ2-1	CATKGQGEHNEQFF
TRBV5-4	TRBJ1-1	CASSQDSGTEAFF
TRBV19	TRBJ1-1	CASTSRVETEAFF
TRBV5-1	TRBJ1-4	CASSWRQGHNEKLFF
TRBV6-5	TRBJ2-3	CASSFELPPVTDTQYF
TRBV11-3	TRBJ1-4	CASSSYRGRTNEKLFF
TRBV28	TRBJ1-5	CASSSHRGLISNQPQHF
TRBV7-3	TRBJ2-5	CASSLNPQGTQYF
TRBV6-2/TRBV6-3	TRBJ2-1	CASSLAGGPREQFF
TRBV12-3/TRBV12-4	TRBJ1-1	CASSLKRGTEAFF
TRBV7-9	TRBJ2-7	CASSLVVGEGGEQYF
TRBV27	TRBJ2-7	CASPQREGYEQYF
TRBV5-4	TRBJ2-3	CASTSGGTDTQYF
TRBV29-1	TRBJ2-1	CSVVGDLDSSEQFF
TRBV18	TRBJ2-1	CASSPGNEQFF
TRBV27	TRBJ1-6	CASTGQSSYNSPLHF
TRBV7-9	TRBJ2-3	CASSPQGTGPGGTDTQYF
TRBV11-2	TRBJ2-5	CASSLEESIGWAQYF
TRBV28	TRBJ1-5	CASSSVGAGGVYQPQHF
TRBV21-1	TRBJ2-7	CASSKVPLRTRRYEQYF
TRBV9	TRBJ2-7	CASSPGQGAYEQYF
TRBV7-3	TRBJ2-3	CASSRTGGFSDTQYF
TRBV28	TRBJ1-3	CASSPVGGGPGNTIYF
TRBV9	TRBJ2-2	CASSPTSPNTGELFF
TRBV27	TRBJ1-3	CASSQGTSGNTIYF
TRBV29-1	TRBJ1-1	CSVAPQGSKWTEAFF
TRBV29-1	TRBJ1-1	CSVEKGRDRGNEAFF
TRBV20-1	TRBJ2-4	CSKAGANIQYF
TRBV28	TRBJ1-6	CASTSGGISPLHF
TRBV18	TRBJ1-6	CASSPTGTVNSPLHF
TRBV2	TRBJ1-6	CASRSGGRNSPLHF
TRBV2	TRBJ2-2	CASSLAGRDGELFF
TRBV9	TRBJ2-3	CASNLALTDTQYF
TRBV24-1	TRBJ1-5	CATSDFGNQPQHF
TRBV6-5	TRBJ1-5	CASSIRQISNQPQHF
TRBV3-1/TRBV3-2	TRBJ2-3	CASSQDWREGTDTQYF
TRBV12-3/TRBV12-4	TRBJ1-3	CASSRGGNTIYF
TRBV5-1	TRBJ2-7	CASSPSTGAYEQYF
TRBV5-6	TRBJ1-5	CASSLGDTGYNQPQHF
TRBV5-1	TRBJ2-3	CASSLYRADTQYF
TRBV18	TRBJ1-1	CASSPQAGPTEAFF
TRBV27	TRBJ2-7	CASTPLSGQTPYEQYF
TRBV11-2	TRBJ2-1	CASSLQTGSYNEQFF
TRBV15	TRBJ2-2	CATSWGLAGGTGELFF
TRBV5-1	TRBJ2-1	CASSLDSGLAGSEQFF